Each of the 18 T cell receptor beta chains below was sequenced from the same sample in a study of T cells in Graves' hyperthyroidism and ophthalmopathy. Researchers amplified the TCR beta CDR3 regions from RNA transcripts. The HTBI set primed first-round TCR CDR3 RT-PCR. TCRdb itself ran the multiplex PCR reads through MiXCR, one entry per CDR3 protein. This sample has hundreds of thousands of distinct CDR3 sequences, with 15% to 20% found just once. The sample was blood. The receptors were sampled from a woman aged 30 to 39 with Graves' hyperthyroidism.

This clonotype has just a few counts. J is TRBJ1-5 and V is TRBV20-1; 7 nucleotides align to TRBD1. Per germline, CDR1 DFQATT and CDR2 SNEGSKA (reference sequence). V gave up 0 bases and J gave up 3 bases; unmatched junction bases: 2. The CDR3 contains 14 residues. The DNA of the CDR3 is TGCAGTGCTAGAGAGGGACAGTTCAATCAGCCCCAGCATTTT. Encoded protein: CSAREGQFNQPQHF.

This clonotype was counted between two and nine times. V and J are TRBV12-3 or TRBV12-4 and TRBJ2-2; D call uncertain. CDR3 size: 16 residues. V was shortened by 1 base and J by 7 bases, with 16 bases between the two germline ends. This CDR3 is CASSLGLTFTLGELFF. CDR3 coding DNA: TGTGCCAGCAGTTTAGGTCTAACATTCACCCTCGGGGAGCTGTTTTTT.

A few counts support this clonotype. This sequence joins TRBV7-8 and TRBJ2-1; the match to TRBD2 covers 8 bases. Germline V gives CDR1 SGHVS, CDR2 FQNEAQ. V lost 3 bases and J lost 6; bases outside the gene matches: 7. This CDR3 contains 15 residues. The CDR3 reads CASSFSGAVGNEQFF. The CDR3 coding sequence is TGTGCCAGCAGCTTTAGCGGGGCTGTTGGCAATGAGCAGTTCTTC.

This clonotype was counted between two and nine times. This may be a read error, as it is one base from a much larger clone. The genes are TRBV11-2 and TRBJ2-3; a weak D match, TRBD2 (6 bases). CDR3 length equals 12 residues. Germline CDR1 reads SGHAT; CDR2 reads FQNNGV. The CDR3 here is CASLGAGGTQCF. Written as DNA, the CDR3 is TGTGCCAGCCTAGGGGCAGGAGGGACGCAGTGTTTT.

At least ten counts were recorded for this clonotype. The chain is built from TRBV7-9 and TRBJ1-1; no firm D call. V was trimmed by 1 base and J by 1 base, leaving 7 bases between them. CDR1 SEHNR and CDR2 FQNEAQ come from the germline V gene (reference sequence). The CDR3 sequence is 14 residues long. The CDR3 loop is CASSLELENTEAFF. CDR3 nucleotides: TGTGCCAGCAGCTTAGAATTGGAGAACACTGAAGCTTTCTTT.

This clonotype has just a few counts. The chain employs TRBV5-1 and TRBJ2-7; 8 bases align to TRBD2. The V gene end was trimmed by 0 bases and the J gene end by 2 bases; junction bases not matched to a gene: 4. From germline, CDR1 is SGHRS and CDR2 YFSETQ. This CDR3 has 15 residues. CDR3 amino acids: CASSLAGSGAYEQYF. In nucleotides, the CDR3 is TGCGCCAGCAGCTTGGCCGGTAGCGGGGCCTACGAGCAGTACTTC. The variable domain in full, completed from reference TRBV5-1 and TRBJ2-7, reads KAGVTQTPRYLIKTRGQQVTLSCSPISGHRSVSWYQQTPGQGLQFLFEYFSETQRNKGNFPGRFSGRQFSNSRSEMNVSTLELGDSALYLCASSLAGSGAYEQYFGPGTRLTVT.

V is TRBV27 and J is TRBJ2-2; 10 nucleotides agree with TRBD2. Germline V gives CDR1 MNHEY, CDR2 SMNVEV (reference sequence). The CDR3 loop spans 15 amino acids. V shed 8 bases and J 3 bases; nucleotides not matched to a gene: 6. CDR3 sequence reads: CASRSGRRDTGELFF. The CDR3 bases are TGTGCCAGCCGTAGCGGGAGGCGTGACACCGGGGAGCTGTTTTTT.

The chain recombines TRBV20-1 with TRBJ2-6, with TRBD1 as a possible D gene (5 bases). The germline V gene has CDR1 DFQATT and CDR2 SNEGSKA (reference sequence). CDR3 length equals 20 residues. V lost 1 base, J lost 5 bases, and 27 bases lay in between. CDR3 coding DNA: TGCAGTGCTAGAGTCCCGCCCAGACAGCGAGCCGCGGTTTGGGCCAACGTCCTGACTTTC. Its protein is CSARVPPRQRAAVWANVLTF.

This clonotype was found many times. The CDR3 DNA reads TGTGCCAGCAGCCCGGACCCGGGGGGCTCCTACGAGCAGTACTTC. Translated: CASSPDPGGSYEQYF. This chain links TRBV28 with TRBJ2-7, with 7 positions matching TRBD2. This CDR3 has 15 amino acids. Germline CDR1 MDHEN, CDR2 SYDVKM. Losses at the gene ends were 6 bases for V and 0 bases for J; bases not matched to a gene: 8. Full variable domain (missing parts from reference TRBV28 and TRBJ2-7): DVKVTQSSRYLVKRTGEKVFLECVQDMDHENMFWYRQDPGLGLRLIYFSYDVKMKEKGDIPEGYSVSREKKERFSLILESASTNQTSMYLCASSPDPGGSYEQYFGPGTRLTVT.

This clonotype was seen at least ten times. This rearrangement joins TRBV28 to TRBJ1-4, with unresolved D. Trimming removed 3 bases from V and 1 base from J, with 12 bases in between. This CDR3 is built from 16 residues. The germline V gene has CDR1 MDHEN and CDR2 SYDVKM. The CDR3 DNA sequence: TGTGCCAGCAGTTTTAGTCCCACGAGAACTAATGAAAAACTGTTTTTT. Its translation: CASSFSPTRTNEKLFF.

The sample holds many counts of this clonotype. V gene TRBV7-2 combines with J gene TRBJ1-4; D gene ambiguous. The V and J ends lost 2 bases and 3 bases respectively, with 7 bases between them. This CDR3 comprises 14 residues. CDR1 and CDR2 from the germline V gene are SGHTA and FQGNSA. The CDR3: CASSLSISNEKLFF. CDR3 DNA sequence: TGTGCCAGCAGCTTAAGCATCTCTAATGAAAAACTGTTTTTT.

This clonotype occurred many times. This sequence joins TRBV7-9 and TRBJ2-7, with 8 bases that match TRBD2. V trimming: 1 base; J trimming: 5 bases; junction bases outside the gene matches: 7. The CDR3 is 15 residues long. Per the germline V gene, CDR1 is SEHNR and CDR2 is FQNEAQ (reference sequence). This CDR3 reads CASSLGASGSNEQYF. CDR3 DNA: TGTGCCAGCAGCTTAGGCGCCAGCGGGAGCAACGAGCAGTACTTC. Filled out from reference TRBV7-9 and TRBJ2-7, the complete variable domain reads DTGVSQNPRHKITKRGQNVTFRCDPISEHNRLYWYRQTLGQGPEFLTYFQNEAQLEKSRLLSDRFSAERPKGSFSTLEIQRTEQGDSAMYLCASSLGASGSNEQYFGPGTRLTVT.

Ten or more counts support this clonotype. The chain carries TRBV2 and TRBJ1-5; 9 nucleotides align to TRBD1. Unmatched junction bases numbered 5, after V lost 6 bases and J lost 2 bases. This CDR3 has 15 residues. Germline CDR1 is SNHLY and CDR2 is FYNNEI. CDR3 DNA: TGTGCCAGCAGCTTGGACAGGGGACGCAATCAGCCCCAGCATTTT. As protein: CASSLDRGRNQPQHF.

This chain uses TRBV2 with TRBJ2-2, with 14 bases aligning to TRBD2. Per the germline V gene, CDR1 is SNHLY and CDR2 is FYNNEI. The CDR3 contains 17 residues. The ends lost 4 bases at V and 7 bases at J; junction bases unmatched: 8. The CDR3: CASSAGGLAGEGGELFF. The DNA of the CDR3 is TGTGCCAGCAGTGCTGGGGGACTAGCGGGAGAGGGCGGGGAGCTGTTTTTT.

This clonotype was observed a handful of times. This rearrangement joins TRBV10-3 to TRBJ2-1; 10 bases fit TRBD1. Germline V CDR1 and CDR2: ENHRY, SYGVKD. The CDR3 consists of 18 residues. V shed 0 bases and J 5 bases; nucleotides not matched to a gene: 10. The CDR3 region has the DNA TGTGCCATCAGTGAGTCGATGGAAGGACAGGGGGTGAACAATGAGCAGTTCTTC. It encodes CAISESMEGQGVNNEQFF.

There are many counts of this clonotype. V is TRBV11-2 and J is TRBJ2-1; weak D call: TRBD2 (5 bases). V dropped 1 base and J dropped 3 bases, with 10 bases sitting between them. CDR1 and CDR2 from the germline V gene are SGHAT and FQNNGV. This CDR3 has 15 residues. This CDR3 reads CASSLVREGYNEQFF. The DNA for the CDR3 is TGTGCCAGCAGCTTAGTTCGGGAAGGCTACAATGAGCAGTTCTTC.

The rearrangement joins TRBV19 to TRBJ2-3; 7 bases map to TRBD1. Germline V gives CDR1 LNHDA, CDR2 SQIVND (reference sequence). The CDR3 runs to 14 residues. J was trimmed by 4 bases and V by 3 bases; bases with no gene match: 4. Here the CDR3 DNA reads TGTGCCAGTAGTATTTCCCAGGGGGCAGATACGCAGTATTTT. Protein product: CASSISQGADTQYF.

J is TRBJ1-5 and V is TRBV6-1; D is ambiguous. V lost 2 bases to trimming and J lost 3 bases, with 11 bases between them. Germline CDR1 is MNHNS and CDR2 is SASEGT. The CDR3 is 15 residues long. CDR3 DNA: TGTGCCAGCAGTGAACAGACTCCCGCCAATCAGCCCCAGCATTTT. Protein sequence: CASSEQTPANQPQHF.